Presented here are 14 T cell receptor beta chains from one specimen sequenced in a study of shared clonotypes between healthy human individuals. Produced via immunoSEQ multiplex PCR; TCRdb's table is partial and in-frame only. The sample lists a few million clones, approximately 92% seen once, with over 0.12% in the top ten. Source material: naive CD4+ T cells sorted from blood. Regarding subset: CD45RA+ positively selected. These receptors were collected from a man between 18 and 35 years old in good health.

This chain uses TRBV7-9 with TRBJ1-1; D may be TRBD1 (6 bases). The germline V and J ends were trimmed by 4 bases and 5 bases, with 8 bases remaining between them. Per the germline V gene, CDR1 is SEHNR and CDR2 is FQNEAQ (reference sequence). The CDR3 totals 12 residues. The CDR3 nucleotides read TGTGCCAGCAGCTGGGGGGCTACTGAAGCTTTCTTT. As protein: CASSWGATEAFF.

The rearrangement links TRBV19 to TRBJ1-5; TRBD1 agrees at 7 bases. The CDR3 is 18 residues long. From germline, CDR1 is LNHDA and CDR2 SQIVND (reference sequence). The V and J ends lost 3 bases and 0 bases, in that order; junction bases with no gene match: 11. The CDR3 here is CASSIKPGQLYSNQPQHF. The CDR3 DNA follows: TGTGCCAGTAGTATCAAGCCGGGACAGCTTTATAGCAATCAGCCCCAGCATTTT.

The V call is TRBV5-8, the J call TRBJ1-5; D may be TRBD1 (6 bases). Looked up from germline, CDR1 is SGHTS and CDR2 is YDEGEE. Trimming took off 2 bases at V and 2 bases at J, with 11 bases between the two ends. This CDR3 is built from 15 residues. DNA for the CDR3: TGTGCCAGCAGCTTTAAAGGGGGTGGCAATCAGCCCCAGCATTTT. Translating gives CASSFKGGGNQPQHF.

The CDR3 sequence: CATTSGGSQETQYF. DNA of the CDR3: TGCGCTACCACCTCGGGAGGGTCTCAAGAGACCCAGTACTTC. This sequence joins TRBV5-1 and TRBJ2-5; 8 bases are a match to TRBD2. Germline V lookup: CDR1 SGHRS, CDR2 YFSETQ. CDR3 length equals 14 residues.

CDR3 loop: CASSTRTANSPLHF. As DNA, the CDR3 is TGTGCCAGCAGCACCCGGACGGCTAATTCACCCCTCCACTTT. This sequence joins TRBV5-7 and TRBJ1-6, with no clear D. TRBV5-7 is placed among ORFs of uncertain function. The CDR3 consists of 14 residues. V lost 4 bases and J 6 bases, leaving 11 bases between the germline ends.

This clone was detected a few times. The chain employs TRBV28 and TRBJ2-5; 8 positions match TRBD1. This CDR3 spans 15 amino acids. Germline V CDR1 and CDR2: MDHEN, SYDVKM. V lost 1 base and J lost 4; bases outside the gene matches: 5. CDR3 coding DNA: TGTGCCAGCAGTTTATACTCAGGGGGCCGAGAGACCCAGTACTTC. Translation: CASSLYSGGRETQYF.

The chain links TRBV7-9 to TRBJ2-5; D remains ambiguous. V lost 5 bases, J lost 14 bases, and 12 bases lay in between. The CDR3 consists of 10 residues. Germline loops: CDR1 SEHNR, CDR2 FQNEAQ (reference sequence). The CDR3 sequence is CASSEGMLYF. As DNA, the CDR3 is TGTGCCAGCAGCGAAGGGATGCTTTACTTC.

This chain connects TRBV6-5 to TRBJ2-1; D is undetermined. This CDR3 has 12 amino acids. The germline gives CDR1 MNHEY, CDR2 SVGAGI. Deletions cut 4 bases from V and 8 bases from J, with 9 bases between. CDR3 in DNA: TGTGCCAGCAGTTCCACGACCGATGAGCAGTTCTTC. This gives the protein CASSSTTDEQFF.

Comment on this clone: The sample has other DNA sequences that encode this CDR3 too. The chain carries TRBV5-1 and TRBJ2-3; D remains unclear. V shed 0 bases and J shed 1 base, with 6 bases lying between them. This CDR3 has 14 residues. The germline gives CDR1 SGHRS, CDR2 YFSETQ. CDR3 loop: CASSLERGTDTQYF. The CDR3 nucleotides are TGCGCCAGCAGCTTGGAACGGGGCACAGATACGCAGTATTTT.

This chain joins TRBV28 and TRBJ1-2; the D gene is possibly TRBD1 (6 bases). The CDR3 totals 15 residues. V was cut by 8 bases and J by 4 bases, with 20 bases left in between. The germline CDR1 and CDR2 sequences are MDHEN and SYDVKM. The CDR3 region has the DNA TGTGCCAGCCGACCATCGGGGGCCGGATTCTATGGCTACACCTTC. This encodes CASRPSGAGFYGYTF.

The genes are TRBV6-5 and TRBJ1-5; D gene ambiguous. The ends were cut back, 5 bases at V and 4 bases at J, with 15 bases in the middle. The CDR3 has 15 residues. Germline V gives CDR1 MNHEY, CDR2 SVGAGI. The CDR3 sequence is CASSQFPHANQPQHF. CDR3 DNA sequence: TGTGCCAGCAGTCAGTTTCCACACGCAAATCAGCCCCAGCATTTT.

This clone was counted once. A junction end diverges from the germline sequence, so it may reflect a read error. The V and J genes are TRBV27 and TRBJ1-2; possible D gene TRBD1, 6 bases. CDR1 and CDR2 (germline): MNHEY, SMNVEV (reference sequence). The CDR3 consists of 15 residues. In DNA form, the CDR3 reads TGTGCCAGCAGTTTTCGGGACACGAAGACTTATGGCTACATCTTC. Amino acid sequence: CASSFRDTKTYGYIF.

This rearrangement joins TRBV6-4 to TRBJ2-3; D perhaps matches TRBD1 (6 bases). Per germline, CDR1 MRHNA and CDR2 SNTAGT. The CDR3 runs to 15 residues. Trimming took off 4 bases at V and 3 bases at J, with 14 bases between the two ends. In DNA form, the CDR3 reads TGTGCCAGCAGTGCTACAGGGTTAATAACAGATACGCAGTATTTT. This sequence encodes CASSATGLITDTQYF.

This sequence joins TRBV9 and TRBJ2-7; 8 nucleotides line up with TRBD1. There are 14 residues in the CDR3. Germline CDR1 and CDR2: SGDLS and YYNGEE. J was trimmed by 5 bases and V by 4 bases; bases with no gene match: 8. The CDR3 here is CASSTGGSVNEQYF. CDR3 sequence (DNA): TGTGCCAGCAGCACAGGGGGATCAGTCAACGAGCAGTACTTC.